This T cell receptor beta chain was captured in a study of beta chain features in type 1 diabetes. As every portion of the isolated RNA was reverse transcribed, the sequencing read expressed TCRB transcripts. Only in-frame clones appear in the TCRdb table, and some are missing; sequencing was by immunoSEQ multiplex PCR. The repertoire has around 120,000 clones, roughly 17% of them found once; the top ten carry 2.6%. General study points: Sampled from patients, naive, central memory and Treg TCRB repertoires appeared more similar than those sampled from healthy donors. Type 1 diabetes patients had moderately but significantly shorter TCRB CDR3s in all four CD4+ subsets. Whether HLA type influences TCRB rearrangement remained unresolved here. PCR might preferentially amplify shorter templates, equally in patients and controls.

Worth noting for this clone: What it binds is not known.

Sequenced material: central memory CD4+ T cells from blood. The origin of this receptor is a man between 18 and 29 years old with type 1 diabetes.

CDR3 region: CASSRIPGHTTDTQYF. The CDR3 DNA is TGTGCCAGTTCTCGTATTCCGGGACATACCACAGATACGCAGTATTTT. The chain combines TRBV7-2 with TRBJ2-3, with a possible D match to TRBD1 (6 bases). This CDR3 region has 16 residues. The germline V gene has CDR1 SGHTA and CDR2 FQGNSA. V was pared by 9 bases and J by 2 bases, with 21 bases between. Full variable domain (rest looked up from reference TRBV7-2 and TRBJ2-3): GAGVSQSPSNKVTEKGKDVELRCDPISGHTALYWYRQSLGQGLEFLIYFQGNSAPDKSGLPSDRFSAERTGGSVSTLTIQRTQQEDSAVYLCASSRIPGHTTDTQYFGPGTRLTVL.